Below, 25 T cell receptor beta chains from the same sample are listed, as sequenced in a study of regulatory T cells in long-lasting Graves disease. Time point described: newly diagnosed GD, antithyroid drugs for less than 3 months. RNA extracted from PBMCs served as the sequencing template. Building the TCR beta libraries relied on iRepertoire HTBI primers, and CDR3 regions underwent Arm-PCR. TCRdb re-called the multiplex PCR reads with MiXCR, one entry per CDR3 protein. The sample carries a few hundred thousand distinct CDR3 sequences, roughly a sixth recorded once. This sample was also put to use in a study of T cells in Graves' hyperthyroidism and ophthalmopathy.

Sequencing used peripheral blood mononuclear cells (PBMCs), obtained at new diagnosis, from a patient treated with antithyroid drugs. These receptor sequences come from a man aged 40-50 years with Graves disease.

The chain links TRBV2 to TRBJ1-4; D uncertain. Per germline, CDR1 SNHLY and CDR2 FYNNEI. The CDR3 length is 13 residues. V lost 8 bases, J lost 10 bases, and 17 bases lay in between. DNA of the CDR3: TGTGCCAGCGTAAAGGAAGGGTTCGGAAAACTGTTTTTT. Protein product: CASVKEGFGKLFF. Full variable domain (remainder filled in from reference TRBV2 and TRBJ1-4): EPEVTQTPSHQVTQMGQEVILRCVPISNHLYFYWYRQILGQKVEFLVSFYNNEISEKSEIFDDQFSVERPDGSNFTLKIRSTKLEDSAMYFCASVKEGFGKLFFGSGTQLSVL.

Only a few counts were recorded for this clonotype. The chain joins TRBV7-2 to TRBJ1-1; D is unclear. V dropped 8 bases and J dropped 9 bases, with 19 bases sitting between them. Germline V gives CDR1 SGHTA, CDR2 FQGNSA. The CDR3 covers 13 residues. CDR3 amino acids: CASQSRKSRQAFF. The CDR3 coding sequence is TGTGCCAGCCAATCCCGGAAGTCGCGCCAAGCTTTCTTT. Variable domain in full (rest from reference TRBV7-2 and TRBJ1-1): GAGVSQSPSNKVTEKGKDVELRCDPISGHTALYWYRQSLGQGLEFLIYFQGNSAPDKSGLPSDRFSAERTGGSVSTLTIQRTQQEDSAVYLCASQSRKSRQAFFGQGTRLTVV.

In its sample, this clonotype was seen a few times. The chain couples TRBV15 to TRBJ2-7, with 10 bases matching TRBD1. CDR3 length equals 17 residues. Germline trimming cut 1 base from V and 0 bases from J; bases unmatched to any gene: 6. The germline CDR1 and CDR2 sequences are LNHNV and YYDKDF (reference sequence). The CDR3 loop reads CATSRAGTGARSYEQYF. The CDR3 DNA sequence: TGTGCCACCAGCAGAGCCGGGACAGGGGCTCGCTCCTACGAGCAGTACTTC. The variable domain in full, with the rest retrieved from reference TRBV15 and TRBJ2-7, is DAMVIQNPRYQVTQFGKPVTLSCSQTLNHNVMYWYQQKSSQAPKLLFHYYDKDFNNEADTPDNFQSRRPNTSFCFLDIRSPGLGDTAMYLCATSRAGTGARSYEQYFGPGTRLTVT.

The CDR3 bases are TGTGCCAGCAGCGAGGGGGACAGGGGGAATTCACCCCTCCACTTT. It codes for CASSEGDRGNSPLHF. The rearrangement joins TRBV7-9 to TRBJ1-6, with TRBD1 matching over 11 bases. Trimming took 5 bases from V and 7 from J; bases not matched to a gene: 4. The germline V gene encodes CDR1 SEHNR and CDR2 FQNEAQ (reference sequence). The CDR3 totals 15 residues.

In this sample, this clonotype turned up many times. CDR3 amino acids: CSVGTGGKLFF. CDR3 in DNA: TGCAGCGTTGGGACAGGGGGAAAACTGTTTTTT. The chain carries TRBV29-1 and TRBJ1-4; 10 nucleotides match TRBD1. V lost 4 bases, J lost 10 bases, and 0 bases stayed unmatched. CDR3 length: 11 amino acids. CDR1 SQVTM and CDR2 ANQGSEA come from the germline V gene.

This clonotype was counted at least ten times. The CDR3 DNA reads as TGTGCCAGCAGTTTCGGGCCGGGACGGGGGACTCCCTCCACAGATACGCAGTATTTT. Translated: CASSFGPGRGTPSTDTQYF. The V call is TRBV27, the J call TRBJ2-3, with D possibly being TRBD2 (6 bases). The V gene's germline CDR1 is MNHEY and CDR2 SMNVEV (reference sequence). The CDR3 spans 19 residues. The V end was cut by 3 bases, the J end by 2 bases, with 24 bases between.

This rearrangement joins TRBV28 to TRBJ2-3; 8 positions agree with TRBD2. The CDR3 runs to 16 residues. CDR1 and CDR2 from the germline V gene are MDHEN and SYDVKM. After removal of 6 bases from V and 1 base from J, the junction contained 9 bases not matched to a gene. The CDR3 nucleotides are TGTGCCAGCAGCACCGATAGGCGGGGGGGCACAGATACGCAGTATTTT. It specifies CASSTDRRGGTDTQYF.

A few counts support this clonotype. CDR3 in DNA: TGTGCCAGCAGTTACTCGCCTTTAGAGGGGACCGGGGAGCTGTTTTTT. Translating it yields CASSYSPLEGTGELFF. This chain links TRBV6-2 or TRBV6-3 with TRBJ2-2; D is possibly TRBD1 or TRBD2 (5 bases each). Trimming removed 0 bases from V and 5 bases from J, with 13 bases in between. Germline CDR1 and CDR2: MNHEY and SVGEGT. The CDR3 has 16 residues.

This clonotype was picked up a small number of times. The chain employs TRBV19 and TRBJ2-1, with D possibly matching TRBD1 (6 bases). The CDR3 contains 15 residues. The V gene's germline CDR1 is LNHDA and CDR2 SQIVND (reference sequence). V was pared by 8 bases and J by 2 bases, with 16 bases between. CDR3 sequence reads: CASRYRDTAYNEQFF. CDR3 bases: TGTGCCAGTCGCTACCGGGACACCGCCTACAATGAGCAGTTCTTC.

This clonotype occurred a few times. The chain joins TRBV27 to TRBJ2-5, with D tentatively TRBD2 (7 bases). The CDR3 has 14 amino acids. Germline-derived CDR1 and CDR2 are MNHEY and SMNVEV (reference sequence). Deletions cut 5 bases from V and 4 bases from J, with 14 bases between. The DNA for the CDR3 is TGTGCCAGCAGTGTCCGGGGGGCTGGAGAGACCCAGTACTTC. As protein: CASSVRGAGETQYF.

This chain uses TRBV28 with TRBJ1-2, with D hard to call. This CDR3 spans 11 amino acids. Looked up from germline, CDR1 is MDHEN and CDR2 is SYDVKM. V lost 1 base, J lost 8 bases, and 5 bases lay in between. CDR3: CASSLFRGYTF. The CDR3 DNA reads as TGTGCCAGCAGTTTATTTCGAGGCTACACCTTC.

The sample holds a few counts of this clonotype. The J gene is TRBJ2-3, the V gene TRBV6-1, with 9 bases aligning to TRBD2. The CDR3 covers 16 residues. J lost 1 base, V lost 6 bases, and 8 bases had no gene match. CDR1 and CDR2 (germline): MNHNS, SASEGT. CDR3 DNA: TGTGCCAGCAGAGCACCGCGGGGGGGCGGCACAGATACGCAGTATTTT. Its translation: CASRAPRGGGTDTQYF.

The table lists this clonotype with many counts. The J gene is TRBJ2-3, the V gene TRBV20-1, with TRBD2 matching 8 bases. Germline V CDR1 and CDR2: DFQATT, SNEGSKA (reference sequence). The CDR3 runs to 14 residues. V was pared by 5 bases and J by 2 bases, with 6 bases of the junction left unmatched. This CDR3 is CSAPAAGVTDTQYF. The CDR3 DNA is TGCAGTGCTCCTGCAGCGGGGGTCACAGATACGCAGTATTTT.

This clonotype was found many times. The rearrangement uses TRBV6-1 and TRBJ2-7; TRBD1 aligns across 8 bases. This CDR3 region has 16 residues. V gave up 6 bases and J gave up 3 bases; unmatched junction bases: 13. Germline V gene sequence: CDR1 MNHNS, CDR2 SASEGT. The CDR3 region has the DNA TGTGCCAGCAGGAGGATCGGACAGGGTGAAGTCTACGAGCAGTACTTC. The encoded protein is CASRRIGQGEVYEQYF.

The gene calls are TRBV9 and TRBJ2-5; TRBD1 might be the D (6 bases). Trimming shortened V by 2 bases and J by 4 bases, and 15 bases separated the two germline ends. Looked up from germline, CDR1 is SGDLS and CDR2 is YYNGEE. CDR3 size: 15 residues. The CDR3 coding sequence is TGTGCCAGCAGCGTGTTACAGGGAAGGGGAGAGACCCAGTACTTC. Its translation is CASSVLQGRGETQYF.

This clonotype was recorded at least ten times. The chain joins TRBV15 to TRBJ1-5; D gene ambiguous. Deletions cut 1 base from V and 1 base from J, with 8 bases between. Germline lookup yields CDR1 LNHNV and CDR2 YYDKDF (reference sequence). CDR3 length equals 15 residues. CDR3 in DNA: TGTGCCACCAGCAGAGGATGGGTCAGCAATCAGCCCCAGCATTTT. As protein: CATSRGWVSNQPQHF.

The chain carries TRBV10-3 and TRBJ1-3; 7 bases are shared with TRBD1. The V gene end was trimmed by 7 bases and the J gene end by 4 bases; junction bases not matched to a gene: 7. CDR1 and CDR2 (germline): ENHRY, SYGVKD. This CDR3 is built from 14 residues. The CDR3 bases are TGTGCCATCACCTTGGACAGGCGGGGAAACACCATATATTTT. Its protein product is CAITLDRRGNTIYF.

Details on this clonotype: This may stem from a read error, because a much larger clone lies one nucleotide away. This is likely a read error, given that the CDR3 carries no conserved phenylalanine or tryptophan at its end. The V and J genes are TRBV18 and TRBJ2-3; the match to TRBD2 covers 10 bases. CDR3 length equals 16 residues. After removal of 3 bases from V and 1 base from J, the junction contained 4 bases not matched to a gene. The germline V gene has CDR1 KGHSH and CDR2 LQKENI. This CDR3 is CASSPRAGGGTDTQYS. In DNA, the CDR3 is TGTGCCAGCTCACCCCGAGCGGGGGGGGGCACAGATACGCAGTATTCT.

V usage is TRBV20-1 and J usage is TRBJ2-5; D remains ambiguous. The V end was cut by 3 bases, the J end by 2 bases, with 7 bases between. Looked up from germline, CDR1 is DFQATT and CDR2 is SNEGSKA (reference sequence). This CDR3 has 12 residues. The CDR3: CSASGYQETQYF. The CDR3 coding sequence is TGCAGTGCTAGCGGGTATCAAGAGACCCAGTACTTC.

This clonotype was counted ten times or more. The CDR3 DNA reads TGTGCCACCAGCAGAGTTCAGGACGAAAAACTGTTTTTT. Its translation is CATSRVQDEKLFF. The chain has TRBV15 and TRBJ1-4; D not resolved. The CDR3 covers 13 residues. With 1 base removed from V and 8 bases from J, the gap between germline ends came to 8 bases. CDR1 and CDR2 (germline): LNHNV, YYDKDF (reference sequence).

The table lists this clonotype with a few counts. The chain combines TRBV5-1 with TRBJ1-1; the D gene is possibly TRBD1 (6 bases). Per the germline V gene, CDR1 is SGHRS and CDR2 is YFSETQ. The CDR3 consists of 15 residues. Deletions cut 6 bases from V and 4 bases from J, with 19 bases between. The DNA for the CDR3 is TGCGCCAGCAAACTGGAGGGGGGGTTGGGCACTGAAGCTTTCTTT. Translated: CASKLEGGLGTEAFF.

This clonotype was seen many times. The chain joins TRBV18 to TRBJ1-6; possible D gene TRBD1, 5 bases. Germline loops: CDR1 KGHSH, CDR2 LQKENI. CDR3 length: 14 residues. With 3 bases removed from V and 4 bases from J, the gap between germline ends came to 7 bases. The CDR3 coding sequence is TGTGCCAGCTCACCGACAGAATATAATTCACCCCTCCACTTT. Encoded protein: CASSPTEYNSPLHF.

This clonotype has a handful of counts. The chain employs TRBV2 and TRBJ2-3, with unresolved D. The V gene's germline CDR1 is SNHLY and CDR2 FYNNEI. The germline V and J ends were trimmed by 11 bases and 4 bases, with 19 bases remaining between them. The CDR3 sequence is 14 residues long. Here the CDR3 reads CASSPGMLADTQYF. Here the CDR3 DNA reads TGTGCCTCCAGTCCCGGCATGCTGGCAGATACGCAGTATTTT.

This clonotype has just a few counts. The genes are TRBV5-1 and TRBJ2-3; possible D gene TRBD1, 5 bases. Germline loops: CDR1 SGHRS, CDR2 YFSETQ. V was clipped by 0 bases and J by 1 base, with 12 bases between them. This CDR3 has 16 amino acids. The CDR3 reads CASSLASGFGTDTQYF. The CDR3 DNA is TGCGCCAGCAGCTTGGCCTCAGGGTTTGGCACAGATACGCAGTATTTT.

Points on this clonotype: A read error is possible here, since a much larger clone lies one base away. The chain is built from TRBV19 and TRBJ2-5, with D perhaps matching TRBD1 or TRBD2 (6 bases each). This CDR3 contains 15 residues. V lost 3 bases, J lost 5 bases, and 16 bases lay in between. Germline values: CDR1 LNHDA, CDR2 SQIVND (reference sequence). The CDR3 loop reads CASSIGGRDLETQYF. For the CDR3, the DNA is TGTGCCAGTAGTATCGGGGGCAGGGATTTGGAGACCCAGTACTTC.